The source of this T cell receptor beta chain is a study of cytomegalovirus exposure and HLA in healthy donors. Trimming took 4 bases from V and 5 from J; bases not matched to a gene: 6. The CDR3 totals 14 residues. In germline, CDR1 is SGHNT, CDR2 YYREEE (reference sequence). Of note for this clone: The antigen is undetermined.

PCR employed 60 Vbeta and 13 Jbeta primers. Assay: immunoSEQ multiplex PCR; the TCRdb copy retains only in-frame clones and omits some. Here the sample spans some 55,000 clones, approximately 80% being singletons. Study-wide results and limits: CMV antigen specificity of a few CMV-associated chains was confirmed in vitro. Most sequenced TCRs were rare (though some public TCRs occurred in many donors). High specificity and sensitivity for cytomegalovirus status were reported for the classifier.

This TCR was recovered from a man aged 35 to 55 in good health and CMV-seronegative. Sequenced sample: PBMCs. The V and J genes are TRBV5-4 and TRBJ2-7; 10 bases line up with TRBD1. The CDR3 nucleotides are TGTGCCAGCAGCGCGGGACAGGGGCGCCACGAGCAGTACTTC. It yields the protein CASSAGQGRHEQYF.